Below are 20 T cell receptor beta chains sequenced from a single sample in a study of response to subunit inactivated influenza vaccine. In TCRdb, the RT-PCR reads were re-called with MiXCR into one record per CDR3 protein. The table shows hundreds of thousands of distinct CDR3 sequences, with 12% to 15% occurring only once. Sequencing was performed on PBMCs from blood, taken approximately 15 days before vaccination. The receptors stem from a middle-aged man who received an inactivated influenza vaccine.

This clonotype was observed a few times. The chain uses TRBV7-8 and TRBJ1-4; a weak D match, TRBD1 (5 bases). The CDR3 is made up of 15 amino acids. The V end lost 5 bases, the J end lost 2 bases, and 12 bases lay between the germline ends. Looked up from germline, CDR1 is SGHVS and CDR2 is FQNEAQ. CDR3 residues: CASSRPGLTNEKLFF. CDR3 coding DNA: TGTGCCAGCAGCCGCCCGGGACTTACTAATGAAAAACTGTTTTTT.

The chain has TRBV29-1 and TRBJ2-1; 9 nucleotides match TRBD1. The CDR3 spans 15 residues. J was trimmed by 10 bases and V by 7 bases; bases with no gene match: 17. Germline CDR1 is SQVTM and CDR2 is ANQGSEA. The DNA for the CDR3 is TGCAGCGCCGGTGGAACAGGGGGCCTGGGGAAAGAGCAGTTCTTC. Translating gives CSAGGTGGLGKEQFF.

This clonotype has more than one count but fewer than ten. The V and J genes are TRBV19 and TRBJ1-5; 11 positions match TRBD1. The junction had 11 bases not matched to a gene; V was cut back by 6 bases and J by 1 base. The CDR3 is 18 residues long. The germline CDR1 and CDR2 sequences are LNHDA and SQIVND (reference sequence). CDR3 in amino acids: CASRTGTGGLRSNQPQHF. The CDR3 DNA reads as TGTGCCAGTAGAACCGGGACAGGGGGGCTTAGAAGCAATCAGCCCCAGCATTTT. Based on the CDR3 plus reference TRBV19 and TRBJ1-5, the full variable domain is DGGITQSPKYLFRKEGQNVTLSCEQNLNHDAMYWYRQDPGQGLRLIYYSQIVNDFQKGDIAEGYSVSREKKESFPLTVTSAQKNPTAFYLCASRTGTGGLRSNQPQHFGDGTRLSIL.

The sample holds a few counts of this clonotype. The chain links TRBV5-6 to TRBJ1-1, with D perhaps matching TRBD1 (6 bases). The germline CDR1 and CDR2 sequences are SGHDT and YYEEEE. The CDR3 consists of 15 residues. Trimming removed 5 bases from V and 1 base from J, with 15 bases in between. In DNA, the CDR3 is TGTGCCAGCAGACATACAGGGACGGGGAACACTGAAGCTTTCTTT. Encoded protein: CASRHTGTGNTEAFF.

This clonotype occurred many times. The chain joins TRBV20-1 to TRBJ2-2; the D call may be TRBD1 or TRBD2 (6 bases each). CDR1 is DFQATT, CDR2 SNEGSKA, per germline (reference sequence). This CDR3 comprises 14 residues. The V end was cut by 6 bases, the J end by 2 bases, with 13 bases between. Written as DNA, the CDR3 is TGCAGTGCCCGGGGGCCCCCAAACACCGGGGAGCTGTTTTTT. Its protein product is CSARGPPNTGELFF.

This clonotype was found a few times. V is TRBV5-1 and J is TRBJ1-6, with 10 nucleotides matching TRBD1. The ends lost 4 bases at V and 10 bases at J; junction bases unmatched: 5. Germline values: CDR1 SGHRS, CDR2 YFSETQ. This CDR3 comprises 14 residues. The CDR3 sequence is CASSVGQGWSPLHF. CDR3 nucleotide sequence: TGCGCCAGCAGCGTGGGACAGGGGTGGTCACCCCTCCACTTT. Complete variable domain (other parts from reference TRBV5-1 and TRBJ1-6): KAGVTQTPRYLIKTRGQQVTLSCSPISGHRSVSWYQQTPGQGLQFLFEYFSETQRNKGNFPGRFSGRQFSNSRSEMNVSTLELGDSALYLCASSVGQGWSPLHFGNGTRLTVT.

The chain employs TRBV7-2 and TRBJ2-3; no firm D call. This CDR3 has 15 residues. Germline CDR1 is SGHTA and CDR2 is FQGNSA. V was trimmed by 1 base and J by 4 bases, leaving 12 bases between them. This chain's CDR3 is CASSLVPRGADTQYF. CDR3 sequence (DNA): TGTGCCAGCAGCTTAGTTCCGCGAGGAGCAGATACGCAGTATTTT.

This clonotype occurred a few times. CDR3 DNA sequence: TGTGCCAGCAGCCTCGGGGGCATTCCAGCTTTCTTT. Its protein is CASSLGGIPAFF. This chain connects TRBV3-1 to TRBJ1-1, with D tentatively TRBD1 (6 bases). V gave up 4 bases and J gave up 10 bases, with 13 bases separating them. CDR1 and CDR2 (germline): LGHDT, YNNKEL (reference sequence). CDR3 size: 12 residues.

The J gene is TRBJ2-2, the V gene TRBV14; the D is unclear. This CDR3 comprises 13 residues. V lost 4 bases to trimming and J lost 7 bases, with 10 bases between them. Germline loops: CDR1 SGHDN, CDR2 FVKESK. CDR3 in amino acids: CASSRYALGELFF. In DNA form, the CDR3 reads TGTGCCAGCAGCCGATACGCCCTCGGGGAGCTGTTTTTT.

The J gene is TRBJ2-3, the V gene TRBV29-1, with 8 bases identical to TRBD2. J was trimmed by 3 bases and V by 7 bases; bases with no gene match: 9. Germline values: CDR1 SQVTM, CDR2 ANQGSEA. The CDR3 consists of 14 residues. The CDR3 loop reads CSALGRALTDTQYF. The CDR3 coding sequence is TGCAGCGCCCTCGGGAGGGCCTTGACAGATACGCAGTATTTT.

At least ten counts were recorded for this clonotype. V gene TRBV24-1 combines with J gene TRBJ2-1; D may be TRBD1 (6 bases). V was clipped by 4 bases and J by 0 bases, with 12 bases between them. The CDR3 consists of 16 residues. Germline V gene sequence: CDR1 KGHDR, CDR2 SFDVKD. As DNA, the CDR3 is TGTGCCACCAGTGACCAGAGGACAGCCTCCTACAATGAGCAGTTCTTC. Translating gives CATSDQRTASYNEQFF.

The chain is built from TRBV12-3 or TRBV12-4 and TRBJ2-5; D is uncertain. Deletions cut 5 bases from V and 2 bases from J, with 15 bases between. The CDR3 spans 15 residues. In nucleotides, the CDR3 is TGTGCCAGCAGTCGCGCTGGGCCAAGACAAGAGACCCAGTACTTC. As protein: CASSRAGPRQETQYF.

This clonotype was picked up many times. This chain connects TRBV4-2 to TRBJ2-4; 10 positions match TRBD2. The junction had 0 bases not matched to a gene; V was cut back by 2 bases and J by 8 bases. The CDR3 runs to 13 residues. Germline V gene data show CDR1 as LGHNA and CDR2 as YNFKEQ. The CDR3 sequence is CASSQLAGDIQYF. CDR3 DNA sequence: TGTGCCAGCAGCCAACTAGCGGGGGACATTCAGTACTTC.

The J gene is TRBJ1-5, the V gene TRBV6-2 or TRBV6-3; D not certain. Germline CDR1 and CDR2: MNHEY and SVGEGT. This CDR3 has 13 amino acids. V dropped 6 bases and J dropped 2 bases, with 8 bases sitting between them. The CDR3 loop reads CASRSVGNQPQHF. CDR3 bases: TGTGCCAGCAGGTCAGTTGGCAATCAGCCCCAGCATTTT.

This clonotype was found a few times. The V gene is TRBV7-9, the J gene TRBJ1-1; D is unclear. The germline V gene has CDR1 SEHNR and CDR2 FQNEAQ (reference sequence). Deletions cut 5 bases from V and 4 bases from J, with 23 bases between. The CDR3 has 17 residues. CDR3 sequence reads: CASSRMTLVGLSTEAFF. The CDR3 nucleotides are TGTGCCAGCAGCCGGATGACGTTAGTCGGCTTGTCCACTGAAGCTTTCTTT. Based on the CDR3 plus reference TRBV7-9 and TRBJ1-1, the full variable domain is DTGVSQNPRHKITKRGQNVTFRCDPISEHNRLYWYRQTLGQGPEFLTYFQNEAQLEKSRLLSDRFSAERPKGSFSTLEIQRTEQGDSAMYLCASSRMTLVGLSTEAFFGQGTRLTVV.

The chain couples TRBV20-1 to TRBJ2-5; 11 positions agree with TRBD2. This CDR3 spans 18 amino acids. In germline, CDR1 is DFQATT, CDR2 SNEGSKA (reference sequence). The V segment lost 4 bases and the J segment 2 bases; nucleotides outside the gene matches: 15. CDR3 in amino acids: CSAKRLAGWVGQQETQYF. In DNA form, the CDR3 reads TGCAGTGCTAAACGACTAGCGGGGTGGGTAGGTCAGCAAGAGACCCAGTACTTC.

The chain recombines TRBV7-9 with TRBJ1-4, with a tentative D call TRBD1 (6 bases). This CDR3 has 14 residues. The germline V gene has CDR1 SEHNR and CDR2 FQNEAQ (reference sequence). Trimming cost V 3 bases and J 8 bases, with 13 bases left between them. CDR3 nucleotide sequence: TGTGCCAGCAGCTTGGACAGTAGGATGGAAAAACTGTTTTTT. Translating gives CASSLDSRMEKLFF.

V and J are TRBV6-1 and TRBJ2-1; 8 positions match TRBD2. This CDR3 region has 14 residues. The germline gives CDR1 MNHNS, CDR2 SASEGT. J was trimmed by 9 bases and V by 6 bases; bases with no gene match: 10. The CDR3 region has the DNA TGTGCCAGCAGCCGCACTAGCGGTGAAAGTGAGCAGTTCTTC. Its translation: CASSRTSGESEQFF.

This clonotype was seen more than once but under ten times. The V call is TRBV6-1, the J call TRBJ1-2; D not certain. The germline CDR1 and CDR2 sequences are MNHNS and SASEGT. V gave up 8 bases and J gave up 4 bases, with 17 bases separating them. The CDR3 is 14 residues long. The CDR3 loop reads CASGRGAGFYGYTF. CDR3 coding DNA: TGTGCCAGCGGCCGTGGCGCGGGGTTCTATGGCTACACCTTC.

Regarding this clonotype: At one of its ends the junction is not consistent with the germline gene, which may arise from a read error. V gene TRBV5-4 combines with J gene TRBJ2-1; D is undetermined. The germline V gene encodes CDR1 SGHNT and CDR2 YYREEE (reference sequence). This CDR3 region has 14 residues. This CDR3 is CASRGSSSYNGQFF. DNA for the CDR3: TGTGCCAGCAGGGGGTCGAGCTCCTACAATGGGCAGTTCTTC.